Listed below are T cell receptor beta chains from one sample, sequenced in a study of blood T cell repertoires in COVID-19. The table came from immunoSEQ multiplex PCR; TCRdb's copy has only in-frame clones and leaves some out. This sample has approximately 80,000 clones, with over 70% found just once. Material: peripheral blood. These TCRs come from a human donor in a cohort sampled during active COVID-19. The CDR3 runs from the conserved cysteine through the conserved F or W. Fields, in order: J gene, clone size, D gene, V gene, CDR3 DNA, CDR3 protein. D genes are given only for firm matches. Clone size is shown for a subset of rows, as once, few, many or a class of expanded clone.

TRBJ1-5	-	-	TRBV12-5	TGTGCTAGTGGTTTGGCCCCGTGGAGTCAGCCCCAGCATTTT	CASGLAPWSQPQHF
TRBJ2-6	-	TRBD1	TRBV5-4	TGTGCCAGCAGCCGTCCAGGGGGCGCTGGGGCCAACGTCCTGACTTTC	CASSRPGGAGANVLTF
TRBJ1-1	-	TRBD1	TRBV6-4	TGTGCCAGCAGCCTAAACAGGGGCGCTGAAGCTTTCTTT	CASSLNRGAEAFF
TRBJ2-3	-	-	TRBV14	TGTGCCAGCAGCCCCGGCAGAGCTACCTCAGGTGGAGATACGCAGTATTTT	CASSPGRATSGGDTQYF
TRBJ1-5	-	-	TRBV27	TGTGCCAGCAGTTTATCCGGGGGTACCAATCAGCCCCAGCATTTT	CASSLSGGTNQPQHF
TRBJ1-1	once	-	TRBV7-2	TGTGCCAGCAGCTTATATGACAGGAAAGAGGCGTGGGACACTGAAGCTTTCTTT	CASSLYDRKEAWDTEAFF
TRBJ2-3	-	TRBD2	TRBV5-8	TGTGCCAGCAGCTTGGAGGGACTAGCGGGATTCACAGATACGCAGTATTTT	CASSLEGLAGFTDTQYF
TRBJ1-5	few	TRBD1	TRBV28	TGTGCCAGCAGTTTCGGGACAGGGAATCAGCCCCAGCATTTT	CASSFGTGNQPQHF
TRBJ1-2	-	-	TRBV6-5	TGTGCCAGCAGCTGGGGGGCGGGGGCTTACGGCTACACCTTC	CASSWGAGAYGYTF
TRBJ2-5	-	TRBD2	TRBV4-3	TGCGCCAGCAGCCAAGGGTCTAGCGGCCAAGAGACCCAGTACTTC	CASSQGSSGQETQYF
TRBJ2-3	-	-	TRBV5-4	TGTGCCAGCAGCTTGGTAATAGCGGTTAGCACAGATACGCAGTATTTT	CASSLVIAVSTDTQYF
TRBJ1-3	-	-	TRBV28	TGTGCCAGCAGTCCGGGGAGCTCTGGAAACACCATATATTTT	CASSPGSSGNTIYF
TRBJ2-4	-	TRBD2	TRBV5-4	TGTGCCAGCAGCAGTTGGGGGACTAGCGGGGGAAACATTCAGTACTTC	CASSSWGTSGGNIQYF
TRBJ1-3	-	-	TRBV19	TGTGCCAGTTCATACGGCTCCTGGGCCCGAAACACCATATATTTT	CASSYGSWARNTIYF
TRBJ2-3	-	-	TRBV30	TGTGCCTGGGGCGAGGTGGTGGCAGATACGCAGTATTTT	CAWGEVVADTQYF
TRBJ1-1	-	-	TRBV5-1	TGCGCCAGCAGCTTGGGAGTTAACACTGAAGCTTTCTTT	CASSLGVNTEAFF
TRBJ1-2	-	TRBD1	TRBV5-5	TGTGCCAGCAGCTTGGCCGTTAGGGACAGGGCTTCCCCATATGGCTACACCTTC	CASSLAVRDRASPYGYTF
TRBJ2-5	-	-	TRBV7-9	TGTGCCAGCAGCTTAGTAACCGGGGGGCTAGAAGAGACCCAGTACTTC	CASSLVTGGLEETQYF
TRBJ1-1	-	-	TRBV6-2/TRBV6-3	TGTGCCAGCAGTCAAGCGGCCATAATTTACACTGAAGCTTTCTTT	CASSQAAIIYTEAFF
TRBJ2-2	-	TRBD1	TRBV24-1	TGTGCCACCAGTGATAGGAGGACAGGTTACACCGGGGAGCTGTTTTTT	CATSDRRTGYTGELFF
TRBJ1-4	-	TRBD1	TRBV18	TGTGCCAGCTCACCTCCGACAGGGACCACAACTAATGAAAAACTGTTTTTT	CASSPPTGTTTNEKLFF
TRBJ1-2	-	-	TRBV27	TGTGCCAGCAGTTTATACAGGGTCCCTAACTATGGCTACACCTTC	CASSLYRVPNYGYTF
TRBJ1-1	-	-	TRBV7-8	TGTGCCAGCAGCCGCGTACCGGGTTATAGCACTGAAGCTTTCTTT	CASSRVPGYSTEAFF
TRBJ2-3	-	TRBD2	TRBV7-9	TGTGCCAGCAGCGTTACTAGCGGGGGGGCAGATACGCAGTATTTT	CASSVTSGGADTQYF
TRBJ1-1	-	-	TRBV11-2	TGTGCCAGCAGCCCAGGGACGTTCTTGGGGGCAGCTTTCTTT	CASSPGTFLGAAFF
TRBJ2-2	-	-	TRBV5-5	TGTGCCAGCAGCGCGAAGGGGACCGGGGAGCTGTTTTTT	CASSAKGTGELFF
TRBJ2-1	-	TRBD2	TRBV9	TGTGCCAGCAGCGTATCGCGGGAGGGCTTCTCCTACAATGAGCAGTTCTTC	CASSVSREGFSYNEQFF
TRBJ2-5	-	-	TRBV13	TGTGCCAGCAGCTTACGGGAGTCCAAGACCCAGTACTTC	CASSLRESKTQYF
TRBJ1-6	few	TRBD1	TRBV2	TGTGCCAGCATTACCGGGACAGGGCATAATTCACCCCTCCACTTT	CASITGTGHNSPLHF
TRBJ1-4	-	TRBD1	TRBV7-9	TGTGCCAGCAGCTTAGAGGAGGGGGCGGAAAAACTGTTTTTT	CASSLEEGAEKLFF
TRBJ2-5	once	TRBD2	TRBV11-2	TGTGCCAGCGGGAGGGCCGACGGGACCCAGTACTTC	CASGRADGTQYF
TRBJ2-1	-	TRBD1	TRBV27	TGTGCCAGCAGTTACGAACAGGGGACCTACAATGAGCAGTTCTTC	CASSYEQGTYNEQFF
TRBJ2-1	few	TRBD1	TRBV11-2	TGTGCCAGCAGCTCCCTCAGGGGGGAGCAGTTCTTC	CASSSLRGEQFF
TRBJ2-5	-	-	TRBV7-8	TGTGCCAGCAGCTTAGTTGTCGGGGGCCAAGAGACCCAGTACTTC	CASSLVVGGQETQYF
TRBJ2-7	-	-	TRBV28	TGTGCCAGCAGTCGACAGACCTCTCGGCGGTACCCCTACGAGCAGTACTTC	CASSRQTSRRYPYEQYF
TRBJ2-6	-	-	TRBV27	TGTGCCAGCAGTTACGACAGGTGGTCATTCTCTGGGGCCAACGTCCTGACTTTC	CASSYDRWSFSGANVLTF
TRBJ2-7	few	-	TRBV5-6	TGTGCCAGCAGCTCCCACTCCTTGTCTGAGTACTTC	CASSSHSLSEYF
TRBJ2-5	once	TRBD2	TRBV9	TGTGCCAGCAGTGCCGGGAAAGCGAGCGGGGGGCCGAGAGAGACCCAGTACTTC	CASSAGKASGGPRETQYF
TRBJ2-7	-	TRBD1	TRBV18	TGTGCCAGCTCCCCAGACAGGGCCAGCTACGAGCAGTACTTC	CASSPDRASYEQYF
TRBJ1-5	once	TRBD1	TRBV7-2	TGTGCCAGCAGCTTGGGACAGGGGGCATATAGCAATCAGCCCCAGCATTTT	CASSLGQGAYSNQPQHF
TRBJ1-2	-	-	TRBV7-9	TGTGCCAGCAGCTTAGCCGGGAACCTCTATGGCTACACCTTC	CASSLAGNLYGYTF
TRBJ1-1	few	TRBD1	TRBV18	TGTGCCAGCCCAACCCCGGGACAGATGAACACTGAAGCTTTCTTT	CASPTPGQMNTEAFF
TRBJ2-4	-	-	TRBV6-2/TRBV6-3	TGTGCCAGCAGTCGTATTGGGGGGAACGGAAACATTCAGTACTTC	CASSRIGGNGNIQYF
TRBJ2-1	-	-	TRBV3-1/TRBV3-2	TGTGCCAGCAGCCTGCGAGGGGGGGACTACAATGAGCAGTTCTTC	CASSLRGGDYNEQFF
TRBJ2-5	-	TRBD2	TRBV9	TGTGCCAGCAGCGTAACCTGGGGGGGCCAAGAGACCCAGTACTTC	CASSVTWGGQETQYF
TRBJ2-7	-	-	TRBV7-6	TGTGCCAGTTCGGGGGACCCCGGAGGGGAGCAGTACTTC	CASSGDPGGEQYF
TRBJ2-3	-	-	TRBV14	TGTGCCAGCAGCCTCTTCCCCACAGATACGCAGTATTTT	CASSLFPTDTQYF
TRBJ1-2	once	-	TRBV5-4	TGTGCCAGCAGTCTCGTTGACACCTATGGCTACACCTTC	CASSLVDTYGYTF
TRBJ1-5	few	-	TRBV7-9	TGTGCCAGCAGCTTTGGCGGTCAGCCCCAGCATTTT	CASSFGGQPQHF
TRBJ2-1	once	-	TRBV7-9	TGTGCCAGCACCCTTGGGGGGAATGAGCAGTTCTTC	CASTLGGNEQFF
TRBJ2-5	-	TRBD2	TRBV7-2	TGTGCCAGCAGCCGGACTAGCGGGGAGACCCAGTACTTC	CASSRTSGETQYF
TRBJ1-2	once	-	TRBV20-1	TGCAGTGCTAGTAACCGGGATTCTCGCTATGGCTACACCTTC	CSASNRDSRYGYTF
TRBJ2-7	-	-	TRBV6-5	TGTGCCAGCAGAGGGACTTCAGGCTACGAGCAGTACTTC	CASRGTSGYEQYF